The rows below give T cell receptor beta chains drawn from one sample of a study of blood T cells in healthy people across ages. TCRdb fed the 5' RACE reads into MiXCR, producing one record per CDR3 protein. The sample holds about 290,000 distinct CDR3 sequences, roughly 26% seen once. Input material: blood. All receptors come from a woman in her sixties or seventies in good health. CDR3s include the opening cysteine and the closing phenylalanine or tryptophan. The order of the fields is CDR3 length, J gene, D gene, clone size, V gene, CDR3 protein, CDR3 DNA. The D gene is left open where the match is weak. The size of a clone is reported for some rows only, either as once, few or many, or as a class for expanded clones.

14	TRBJ2-7	TRBD1	few	TRBV28	CASRPDRVYYEQYF	TGTGCCAGCAGGCCCGACAGGGTGTACTACGAGCAGTACTTC
16	TRBJ2-6	.	few	TRBV15	CATSRGEGTGANVLTF	TGTGCCACCAGCAGAGGAGAGGGTACTGGGGCCAACGTCCTGACTTTC
13	TRBJ2-5	.	.	TRBV20-1	CSARPRNRETQYF	TGCAGTGCTAGGCCTCGTAATCGAGAGACCCAGTACTTC
12	TRBJ1-1	.	.	TRBV28	CASSFVHREAFF	TGTGCCAGCAGTTTCGTCCACCGGGAAGCTTTCTTT
15	TRBJ1-4	.	.	TRBV5-6	CASSSWTQNRGGLFF	TGTGCCAGCAGCTCGTGGACCCAAAATCGAGGGGGGCTGTTTTTT
15	TRBJ1-1	.	.	TRBV5-1	CASSRDGGRGTEAFF	TGCGCCAGCAGCCGGGACGGGGGGCGCGGGACTGAAGCTTTCTTT
16	TRBJ2-3	.	.	TRBV9	CASSISGGGGTDTQYF	TGTGCCAGCAGCATAAGCGGAGGGGGAGGGACAGATACGCAGTATTTT
14	TRBJ2-1	TRBD2	few	TRBV4-3	CASSQFPSGKGQFF	TGCGCCAGCAGCCAGTTCCCCAGCGGGAAAGGGCAGTTCTTC
15	TRBJ2-7	TRBD1	few	TRBV13	CASSSGTGGSYEQYF	TGTGCCAGCAGCTCCGGGACAGGGGGCTCCTACGAGCAGTACTTC
15	TRBJ2-4	.	.	TRBV21-1	CASSTGTVAKNIQYF	TGTGCCAGCAGCACCGGGACAGTGGCCAAAAACATTCAGTACTTC
15	TRBJ2-2	TRBD1	.	TRBV28	CASQQGAQVAGELFF	TGTGCCAGCCAACAGGGGGCGCAAGTTGCCGGGGAGCTGTTTTTT
15	TRBJ2-4	TRBD2	.	TRBV28	CASSLGLAEPNIQYF	TGTGCCAGCAGTTTAGGGCTAGCGGAGCCCAACATTCAGTACTTC
14	TRBJ1-5	TRBD1	.	TRBV19	CASTSQGASEPQHF	TGTGCCAGTACCTCCCAGGGGGCTTCGGAGCCCCAGCATTTT
14	TRBJ2-7	TRBD2	.	TRBV9	CASSVGAGGDEQYF	TGTGCCAGCAGCGTAGGCGCGGGAGGGGACGAGCAGTACTTC
16	TRBJ2-7	.	.	TRBV28	CASSLLGTSNTYEQYF	TGTGCCAGCAGTTTATTGGGGACCTCCAACACCTACGAGCAGTACTTC
15	TRBJ2-2	TRBD2	.	TRBV7-9	CASRRLAVATGELFF	TGTGCCAGCAGGAGACTAGCGGTCGCGACCGGGGAGCTGTTTTTT
19	TRBJ2-1	TRBD2	.	TRBV20-1	CSARFLGEGGAGEGDEQFF	TGCAGTGCTAGATTTCTAGGGGAAGGAGGGGCGGGAGAGGGCGATGAGCAGTTCTTC
13	TRBJ1-1	.	many	TRBV5-1	CASTWTTNTEAFF	TGCGCCAGCACCTGGACAACGAACACTGAAGCTTTCTTT
14	TRBJ1-4	.	few	TRBV28	CASTLLGQPEKLFF	TGTGCCAGCACCCTTCTCGGACAGCCCGAAAAACTGTTTTTT
15	TRBJ2-7	.	.	TRBV7-2	CASSYPLGNEYEQYF	TGTGCCAGCAGCTACCCCCTCGGGAACGAATACGAGCAGTACTTC
17	TRBJ2-7	.	few	TRBV28	CASSLIGKVRGTYEQYF	TGTGCCAGCAGTTTAATCGGGAAGGTTCGGGGGACCTACGAGCAGTACTTC
15	TRBJ2-4	TRBD1	many	TRBV6-1	CASSELVTGLNIQYF	TGTGCCAGCAGTGAACTTGTGACAGGGTTAAACATTCAGTACTTC
13	TRBJ1-2	.	.	TRBV11-2	CASSLDGNYGYTF	TGTGCCAGCAGCTTAGACGGAAACTATGGCTACACCTTC
13	TRBJ2-1	.	.	TRBV20-1	CRATLSSYNEQFF	TGCAGGGCGACGTTGAGCTCCTACAATGAGCAGTTCTTC
17	TRBJ1-2	.	.	TRBV7-6	CASSPSPHRVRGYGYTF	TGTGCCAGCAGCCCAAGTCCCCACAGGGTGAGAGGATATGGCTACACCTTC
15	TRBJ1-4	.	few	TRBV11-2	CASSLVTPWGEKLFF	TGTGCCAGCAGCTTAGTAACACCCTGGGGTGAAAAACTGTTTTTT
15	TRBJ2-1	.	.	TRBV6-4	CASRKDEAYLNEQFF	TGTGCCAGCAGAAAGGACGAAGCATATCTGAATGAGCAGTTCTTC
12	TRBJ2-5	.	.	TRBV28	CASRGFEEAQYF	TGTGCCAGCAGGGGGTTTGAAGAGGCCCAGTACTTC
14	TRBJ2-7	.	few	TRBV20-1	CSARDRGSPYEQYF	TGCAGTGCTAGAGACAGGGGTAGCCCCTACGAGCAGTACTTC
15	TRBJ2-1	TRBD1	few	TRBV5-5	CASSLETGAHNEQFF	TGTGCCAGCAGCTTGGAGACAGGGGCCCACAATGAGCAGTTCTTC
12	TRBJ2-3	.	few	TRBV7-2	CASSYITDTQYF	TGTGCCAGCAGCTACATCACAGATACGCAGTATTTT
16	TRBJ2-7	.	.	TRBV25-1	CASSEYSGTFSYEQYF	TGTGCCAGCAGTGAATATAGTGGGACCTTCTCCTACGAGCAGTACTTC
11	TRBJ1-4	.	few	TRBV29-1	CSVRTGEKLFF	TGCAGCGTCCGGACGGGGGAAAAACTGTTTTTT
14	TRBJ2-7	TRBD1	few	TRBV6-1	CASSLDRVTYEQYF	TGTGCCAGCAGCTTGGACAGGGTCACCTACGAGCAGTACTTC
14	TRBJ2-7	.	few	TRBV6-2/TRBV6-3	CASSYQTVTYEQYF	TGTGCCAGCAGTTATCAGACAGTCACCTACGAGCAGTACTTC
16	TRBJ2-7	TRBD2	.	TRBV20-1	CSARDRASGLPYEQYF	TGCAGTGCTAGAGATCGGGCTAGCGGCCTTCCCTACGAGCAGTACTTC
14	TRBJ2-5	.	.	TRBV5-5	CASSLVVGVETQYF	TGTGCCAGCAGCTTGGTGGTAGGGGTGGAGACCCAGTACTTC
15	TRBJ2-3	.	.	TRBV4-3	CASSQFMGGVDTQYF	TGCGCCAGCAGCCAGTTCATGGGCGGAGTCGATACGCAGTATTTT
14	TRBJ2-1	.	few	TRBV7-3	CAGSFTGSHNEQFF	TGTGCCGGCAGTTTTACGGGCTCCCACAATGAGCAGTTCTTC
16	TRBJ2-5	.	few	TRBV28	CASSLGSRVVGETQYF	TGTGCCAGCAGTTTGGGCAGCAGGGTGGTGGGGGAGACCCAGTACTTC
16	TRBJ2-1	.	.	TRBV7-9	CASSHEFPRGDNEQFF	TGTGCCAGCAGTCATGAGTTCCCCAGGGGAGACAATGAGCAGTTCTTC